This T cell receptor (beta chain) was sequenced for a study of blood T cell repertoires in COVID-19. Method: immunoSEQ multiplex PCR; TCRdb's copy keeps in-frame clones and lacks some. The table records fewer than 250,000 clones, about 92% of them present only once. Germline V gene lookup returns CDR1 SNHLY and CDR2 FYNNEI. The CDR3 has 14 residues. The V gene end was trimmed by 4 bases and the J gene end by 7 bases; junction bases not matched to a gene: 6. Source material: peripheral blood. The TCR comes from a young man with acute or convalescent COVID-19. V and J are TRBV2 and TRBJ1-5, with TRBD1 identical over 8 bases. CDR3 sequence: CASSVQGEYQPQHF. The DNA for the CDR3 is TGTGCCAGCAGTGTACAGGGGGAGTACCAGCCCCAGCATTTT. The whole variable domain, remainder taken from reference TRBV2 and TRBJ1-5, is EPEVTQTPSHQVTQMGQEVILRCVPISNHLYFYWYRQILGQKVEFLVSFYNNEISEKSEIFDDQFSVERPDGSNFTLKIRSTKLEDSAMYFCASSVQGEYQPQHFGDGTRLSIL.